One T cell receptor (beta chain) is described in this entry. What it recognizes is unknown. This CDR3 contains 13 residues. With 10 bases removed from V and 2 bases from J, the gap between germline ends came to 14 bases. Looked up from germline, CDR1 is ENHRY and CDR2 is SYGVKD. This record belongs to a study of shared clonotypes between healthy human individuals. Study-level results: All-four-donor shared clonotypes had higher generation probabilities than non-shared clonotypes did.

Assay: immunoSEQ multiplex PCR; the TCRdb copy retains only in-frame clones and omits some. The table lists about a million clones, roughly 72% of them singletons. The chain carries TRBV10-3 and TRBJ2-5; a possible D gene is TRBD1 (6 bases). The receptor was isolated from a man aged 18 to 30 in good health. The source material was memory CD4+ T cells sorted from blood. Noted subset: CD45RA-negative fraction. CDR3 residues: CATTPGQQETQYF. The CDR3 DNA sequence: TGTGCCACAACCCCGGGACAACAAGAGACCCAGTACTTC.